This T cell receptor beta chain came from a study of blood T cells in healthy people across ages. Germline V gives CDR1 MNHEY, CDR2 SVGEGT. V lost 4 bases and J lost 6, with 12 bases in between. The CDR3 extends over 14 amino acids. The sample holds a few counts of this clonotype. Its antigen is not known. Study-wide findings and caveats: Estimated diversity that came from one million T cells was considered an underestimate.

Using a J-beta primer mix together with a sample-barcoded 5' primer, a second PCR was run for roughly 6 to 12 cycles. Each CDR3 protein is one row after TCRdb ran MiXCR on the 5' RACE reads. The sample holds about 570,000 distinct CDR3 sequences; approximately 25% are singletons and the top ten take less than 20%. The receptor was isolated from a woman in her seventies in good health. The chain uses TRBV6-2 or TRBV6-3 and TRBJ2-2, with D perhaps matching TRBD1 or TRBD2 (5 bases each). The sequenced sample consisted of blood. The CDR3 protein is CASSWDGTSGELFF. Written as DNA, the CDR3 is TGTGCCAGCAGTTGGGACGGGACGTCCGGGGAGCTGTTTTTT.